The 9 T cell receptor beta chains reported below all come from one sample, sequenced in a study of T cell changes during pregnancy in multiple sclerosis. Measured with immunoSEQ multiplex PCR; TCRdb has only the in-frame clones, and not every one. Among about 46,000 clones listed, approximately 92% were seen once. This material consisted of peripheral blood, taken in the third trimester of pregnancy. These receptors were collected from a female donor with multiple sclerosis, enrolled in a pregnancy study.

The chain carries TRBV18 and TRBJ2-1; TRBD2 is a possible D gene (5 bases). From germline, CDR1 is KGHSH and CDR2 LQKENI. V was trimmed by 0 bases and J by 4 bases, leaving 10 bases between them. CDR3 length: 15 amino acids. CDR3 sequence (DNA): TGTGCCAGCTCACCACCGGGAGACTTTTACAATGAGCAGTTCTTC. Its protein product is CASSPPGDFYNEQFF.

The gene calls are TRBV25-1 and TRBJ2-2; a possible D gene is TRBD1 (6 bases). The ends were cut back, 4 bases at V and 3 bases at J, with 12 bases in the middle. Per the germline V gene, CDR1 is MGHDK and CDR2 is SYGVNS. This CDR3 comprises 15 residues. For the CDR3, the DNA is TGTGCCAGCAGTGTGGACAACAGGGACACCGGGGAGCTGTTTTTT. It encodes CASSVDNRDTGELFF.

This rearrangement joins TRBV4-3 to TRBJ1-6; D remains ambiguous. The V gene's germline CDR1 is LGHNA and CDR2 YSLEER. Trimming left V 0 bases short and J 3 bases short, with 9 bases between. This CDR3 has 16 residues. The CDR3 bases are TGCGCCAGCAGCCAAGATCTCCAGAACTATAATTCACCCCTCCACTTT. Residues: CASSQDLQNYNSPLHF.

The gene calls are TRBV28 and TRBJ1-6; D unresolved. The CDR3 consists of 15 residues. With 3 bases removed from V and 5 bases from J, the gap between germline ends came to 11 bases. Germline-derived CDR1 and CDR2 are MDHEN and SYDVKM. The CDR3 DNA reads TGTGCCAGCAGTTTGATTTTTGGAGATAATTCACCCCTCCACTTT. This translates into CASSLIFGDNSPLHF.

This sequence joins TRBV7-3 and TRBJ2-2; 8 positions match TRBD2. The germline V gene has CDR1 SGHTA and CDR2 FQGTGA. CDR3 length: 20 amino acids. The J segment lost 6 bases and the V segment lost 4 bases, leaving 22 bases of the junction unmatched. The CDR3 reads CASSSRDGALGAGGAGELFF. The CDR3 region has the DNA TGTGCCAGCAGCTCTAGGGACGGAGCCCTAGGGGCGGGAGGAGCCGGGGAGCTGTTTTTT.

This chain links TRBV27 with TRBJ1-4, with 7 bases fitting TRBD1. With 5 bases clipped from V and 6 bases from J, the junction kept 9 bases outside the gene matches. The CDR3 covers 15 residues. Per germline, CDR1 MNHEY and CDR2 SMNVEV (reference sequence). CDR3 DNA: TGTGCCAGCAGTCCCTCCGGGACAGCGTATGAAAAACTGTTTTTT. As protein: CASSPSGTAYEKLFF.

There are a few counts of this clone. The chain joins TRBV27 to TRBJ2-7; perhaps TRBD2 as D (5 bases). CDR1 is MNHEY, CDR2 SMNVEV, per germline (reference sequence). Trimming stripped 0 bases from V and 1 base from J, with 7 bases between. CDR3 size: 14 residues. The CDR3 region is CASSLSRGSYEQYF. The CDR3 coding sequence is TGTGCCAGCAGTTTATCGAGAGGGTCCTACGAGCAGTACTTC.

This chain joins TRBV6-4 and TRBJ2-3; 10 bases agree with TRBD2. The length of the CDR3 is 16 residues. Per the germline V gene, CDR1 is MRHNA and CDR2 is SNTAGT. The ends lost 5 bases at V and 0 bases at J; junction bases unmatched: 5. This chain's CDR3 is CASSSSTSGSTDTQYF. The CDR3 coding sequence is TGTGCCAGCAGTTCCTCGACTAGCGGGAGCACAGATACGCAGTATTTT.

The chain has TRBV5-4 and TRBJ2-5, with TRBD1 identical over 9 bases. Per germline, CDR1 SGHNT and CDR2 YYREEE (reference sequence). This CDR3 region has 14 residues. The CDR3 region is CGAGQGGTQETQYF. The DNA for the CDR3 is TGTGGGGCGGGACAGGGAGGTACCCAAGAGACCCAGTACTTC.